These 22 T cell receptor beta chains came from one sample sequenced in a study of T cells in Graves' hyperthyroidism and ophthalmopathy. TCR beta CDR3 regions were amplified from RNA transcripts. When the TCR CDR3 underwent first-round RT-PCR, the HTBI primer set was used. TCRdb re-called the multiplex PCR reads with MiXCR, one entry per CDR3 protein. The sample has some 570,000 distinct CDR3 sequences; 11% to 15% are singletons. The sequenced sample was blood. These receptor sequences come from a woman aged 18-29 years with Graves' ophthalmopathy.

Only a few counts were recorded for this clonotype. The V and J genes are TRBV18 and TRBJ2-7; D uncertain. CDR3 length: 14 amino acids. V lost 0 bases and J 2 bases, leaving 8 bases between the germline ends. CDR1 and CDR2 (germline): KGHSH, LQKENI. DNA for the CDR3: TGTGCCAGCTCACCACCGCCTCTACCCTACGAGCAGTACTTC. Its protein is CASSPPPLPYEQYF.

This clonotype was seen more than once but under ten times. The CDR3 nucleotides are TGTGCCAGCAGCCAGGGGGGGGCCAGGAGCACTGAAGCTTTCTTT. This encodes CASSQGGARSTEAFF. The V call is TRBV5-6, the J call TRBJ1-1, with 7 bases aligning to TRBD1. Trimming removed 4 bases from V and 4 bases from J; junction bases left unmatched: 10. The CDR3 contains 15 residues. Germline values: CDR1 SGHDT, CDR2 YYEEEE.

With respect to this clonotype: A single base separates this from a much larger clone, so it may be a read error. The CDR3 does not end in the conserved phenylalanine or tryptophan, so this is likely a read error. This chain joins TRBV6-5 and TRBJ1-1; D possibly corresponds to TRBD1 (6 bases). V lost 0 bases and J 10 bases, leaving 21 bases between the germline ends. CDR1 and CDR2 (germline): MNHEY, SVGAGI. This CDR3 region has 16 residues. In nucleotides, the CDR3 is TGTGCCAGCAGTTACTCGACGACAATAGGACAGTATGGAGCTTTCCTT. The encoded protein is CASSYSTTIGQYGAFL.

This clonotype was counted many times. The chain joins TRBV11-3 to TRBJ2-5, with D perhaps given as TRBD1 or TRBD2 (5 bases each). Germline V gene data show CDR1 as SGHNT and CDR2 as YENEEA. V lost 4 bases to trimming and J lost 5 bases, with 17 bases between them. The CDR3 runs to 15 residues. CDR3: CASSSRDAGVETQYF. The CDR3 coding sequence is TGTGCCAGCAGCTCCCGGGACGCCGGTGTCGAGACCCAGTACTTC.

This clonotype was detected only a few times. The chain has TRBV19 and TRBJ1-5; possible D gene TRBD1, 5 bases. V lost 6 bases to trimming and J lost 3 bases, with 15 bases between them. The CDR3 sequence is 15 residues long. Per the germline V gene, CDR1 is LNHDA and CDR2 is SQIVND (reference sequence). DNA of the CDR3: TGTGCCAGTAGGACCGGGGGGGATATCAATCAGCCCCAGCATTTT. Amino acid sequence: CASRTGGDINQPQHF.

The genes are TRBV28 and TRBJ1-2; D not resolved. Trimming removed 5 bases from V and 6 bases from J, with 13 bases in between. Per germline, CDR1 MDHEN and CDR2 SYDVKM. The CDR3 totals 13 residues. The CDR3 nucleotides are TGTGCCAGCAGTCCGCTTGTGGCGGATGGCTACACCTTC. Its protein product is CASSPLVADGYTF.

V is TRBV7-8 and J is TRBJ1-4; 8 bases line up with TRBD1. Germline-derived CDR1 and CDR2 are SGHVS and FQNEAQ. The CDR3 spans 13 residues. V lost 7 bases and J lost 6; bases outside the gene matches: 4. The chain's CDR3 is CASTPGGYEKLFF. As DNA, the CDR3 is TGTGCCAGCACCCCAGGGGGCTATGAAAAACTGTTTTTT. Using reference TRBV7-8 and TRBJ1-4 for the parts outside the CDR3, the full variable domain is GAGVSQSPRYKVAKRGQDVALRCDPISGHVSLFWYQQALGQGPEFLTYFQNEAQLDKSGLPSDRFFAERPEGSVSTLKIQRTQQEDSAVYLCASTPGGYEKLFFGSGTQLSVL.

This clonotype showed up many times. V usage is TRBV6-2 or TRBV6-3 and J usage is TRBJ2-7; D unresolved. CDR1 and CDR2 from the germline V gene are MNHEY and SVGEGT. V gave up 2 bases and J gave up 4 bases, with 21 bases separating them. CDR3 length: 17 amino acids. CDR3 nucleotide sequence: TGTGCCAGCAGTTACGACGTAGACTTCCTCATCGGGTACGAGCAGTACTTC. Translated, it gives CASSYDVDFLIGYEQYF.

This clonotype was recorded many times. The rearrangement links TRBV18 to TRBJ1-1; 9 positions agree with TRBD1. V lost 2 bases to trimming and J lost 0 bases; unmatched junction nucleotides: 4. The CDR3 contains 16 residues. Germline V gene sequence: CDR1 KGHSH, CDR2 LQKENI. CDR3 protein: CASSPSTGGLNTEAFF. The CDR3 DNA reads as TGTGCCAGCTCACCAAGTACAGGGGGCCTGAACACTGAAGCTTTCTTT. Full variable domain (outside the CDR3, taken from reference TRBV18 and TRBJ1-1): NAGVMQNPRHLVRRRGQEARLRCSPMKGHSHVYWYRQLPEEGLKFMVYLQKENIIDESGMPKERFSAEFPKEGPSILRIQQVVRGDSAAYFCASSPSTGGLNTEAFFGQGTRLTVV.

This clonotype was detected ten times or more. The chain couples TRBV6-2 or TRBV6-3 to TRBJ2-5; TRBD2 matches 8 bases. The J segment lost 5 bases and the V segment lost 2 bases, leaving 7 bases of the junction unmatched. Germline CDR1 MNHEY, CDR2 SVGEGT. The CDR3 is 15 amino acids. This CDR3 is CASSYTAGGPETQYF. The CDR3 region has the DNA TGTGCCAGCAGTTACACGGCGGGAGGACCGGAGACCCAGTACTTC.

This rearrangement joins TRBV18 to TRBJ1-3; D not certain. V lost 2 bases to trimming and J lost 3 bases, with 5 bases between them. The length of the CDR3 is 13 residues. The germline CDR1 and CDR2 sequences are KGHSH and LQKENI. In DNA form, the CDR3 reads TGTGCCAGCTCACCAAGGGATGGAAACACCATATATTTT. This translates into CASSPRDGNTIYF.

This clonotype was detected ten times or more. The chain has TRBV28 and TRBJ1-2, with no clear D. The germline V and J ends were trimmed by 1 base and 4 bases, with 10 bases remaining between them. The CDR3 sequence is 14 residues long. CDR1 and CDR2 (germline): MDHEN, SYDVKM. CDR3 DNA: TGTGCCAGCAGTTTATCCGACATTGCCTATGGCTACACCTTC. Its translation: CASSLSDIAYGYTF.

This clonotype was seen a handful of times. The rearrangement uses TRBV28 and TRBJ1-4; 7 nucleotides line up with TRBD1. V shed 6 bases, J shed 3 bases, and the junction held 13 bases outside the gene matches. In germline, CDR1 is MDHEN, CDR2 SYDVKM. The CDR3 sequence is 17 residues long. As DNA, the CDR3 is TGTGCCAGCAGGCGCCCGTACAGGGGTCCTGCTAATGAAAAACTGTTTTTT. Protein: CASRRPYRGPANEKLFF.

The chain recombines TRBV28 with TRBJ2-1; TRBD2 matches 8 bases. CDR1 MDHEN and CDR2 SYDVKM come from the germline V gene. The CDR3 has 16 residues. Losses at the gene ends were 3 bases for V and 6 bases for J; bases not matched to a gene: 10. CDR3: CASSFMAAGVGNEQFF. CDR3 nucleotide sequence: TGTGCCAGCAGTTTCATGGCAGCGGGAGTAGGCAATGAGCAGTTCTTC.

The chain couples TRBV7-6 to TRBJ1-6, with D possibly being TRBD1 (5 bases). Germline CDR1 SGHVS, CDR2 FNYEAQ. There are 15 residues in the CDR3. V shed 5 bases and J shed 9 bases, with 17 bases lying between them. The CDR3 nucleotides are TGTGCCAGCAGCCCAAGCGGGGCCCAGATTTCACCCCTCCACTTT. Protein: CASSPSGAQISPLHF. Complete variable domain (other parts from reference TRBV7-6 and TRBJ1-6): GAGVSQSPRYKVTKRGQDVALRCDPISGHVSLYWYRQALGQGPEFLTYFNYEAQQDKSGLPNDRFSAERPEGSISTLTIQRTEQRDSAMYRCASSPSGAQISPLHFGNGTRLTVT.

This clonotype was observed many times. The chain uses TRBV28 and TRBJ2-3; 11 bases fit TRBD2. Germline V gives CDR1 MDHEN, CDR2 SYDVKM. The CDR3 has 17 residues. V gave up 5 bases and J gave up 5 bases; unmatched junction bases: 12. This chain's CDR3 is CASSPVGLAGGIDTQYF. CDR3 nucleotide sequence: TGTGCCAGCAGTCCGGTGGGGCTAGCGGGAGGTATAGATACGCAGTATTTT.

This clonotype was observed many times. This rearrangement joins TRBV19 to TRBJ2-3, with 8 bases fitting TRBD2. The CDR3 runs 14 residues. Germline CDR1 reads LNHDA; CDR2 reads SQIVND (reference sequence). Trimming removed 8 bases from V and 5 bases from J; junction bases left unmatched: 9. The DNA for the CDR3 is TGTGCCAGTGATAAAGCGGGAGAGGAAGATACGCAGTATTTT. Amino acid sequence: CASDKAGEEDTQYF.

A few counts support this clonotype. CDR3 DNA: TGTGCCAGCAGCTTGGCCCCCCTGGAGAGCAATCAGCCCCAGCATTTT. Residues: CASSLAPLESNQPQHF. The V and J genes are TRBV5-5 and TRBJ1-5; no reliable D call. Germline assignment: CDR1 SGHKS and CDR2 YYEKEE (reference sequence). Trimming removed 0 bases at V and 1 base at J, with 11 bases between. CDR3 length: 16 amino acids.

This clonotype appeared many times. The CDR3 sequence: CASSLWATGETQYF. The CDR3 DNA reads TGTGCCAGCAGTTTATGGGCGACAGGGGAGACCCAGTACTTC. The chain combines TRBV28 with TRBJ2-5; the match to TRBD1 covers 7 bases. The V gene end was trimmed by 0 bases and the J gene end by 5 bases; junction bases not matched to a gene: 3. Germline loops: CDR1 MDHEN, CDR2 SYDVKM. The CDR3 loop spans 14 amino acids.

This clonotype has ten or more counts. DNA for the CDR3: TGTGCCAGCACCCAAGGGACAGGGGATGTGGAGACCCAGTACTTC. Protein product: CASTQGTGDVETQYF. The rearrangement uses TRBV7-9 and TRBJ2-5; 10 bases agree with TRBD1. Losses at the gene ends were 7 bases for V and 5 bases for J; bases not matched to a gene: 10. Germline V gene lookup returns CDR1 SEHNR and CDR2 FQNEAQ (reference sequence). This CDR3 contains 15 residues.

This clonotype was observed at least ten times. The CDR3 DNA reads as TGTGCCAGCAGCTTATTGGAGGGGTCAGATACGCAGTATTTT. Its translation: CASSLLEGSDTQYF. The chain recombines TRBV11-1 with TRBJ2-3; a weak D match, TRBD2 (6 bases). Between the trimmed V and J ends, which lost 2 bases and 4 bases, there was a span of 10 bases. This CDR3 has 14 amino acids. Germline CDR1 SGHAT, CDR2 FQDESV (reference sequence).

This clonotype showed up many times. This chain connects TRBV9 to TRBJ2-7; TRBD1 aligns across 8 bases. CDR3 size: 15 residues. Germline trimming cut 4 bases from V and 4 bases from J; bases unmatched to any gene: 10. CDR1 SGDLS and CDR2 YYNGEE come from the germline V gene. CDR3 coding DNA: TGTGCCAGCAGCACCGCCCCACAGGGGGAGTACGAGCAGTACTTC. Residues: CASSTAPQGEYEQYF.